The clone carrying this T cell receptor beta chain came up many times. Its antigen is undetermined. This CDR3 region has 16 residues. The V gene's germline CDR1 is SGHDT and CDR2 YYEEEE. Trimming removed 1 base at V and 4 bases at J, with 16 bases between. This entry is derived from a study of T cells after yellow fever vaccination. By 5'RACE template switching, TCR cDNA was produced, with a universal primer site and UMIs added in the process. TCRdb ran MiXCR on the 5' RACE reads and lists one entry per CDR3 protein. Of roughly 120,000 distinct CDR3 sequences listed, nearly 7.5% are singletons. Study-wide results and caveats: The booster response re-showed most primary clones: 96% CD4, more than 80% CD8. The CD4 compartment and the CD8 compartment contained a small share of clonotypes in common.

The sequencing used CD4+ T cells sorted from PBMCs, collected 9 to 11 days after the first yellow fever vaccination. V usage is TRBV5-6 and J usage is TRBJ2-3; TRBD1 might be the D (5 bases). This TCR came from a man aged 18 to 29 who received the YFV17D yellow fever vaccine. CDR3 in amino acids: CASSLWSAGSADTQYF. The CDR3 DNA follows: TGTGCCAGCAGCTTGTGGAGCGCAGGGTCTGCAGATACGCAGTATTTT.